Listed here is a single T cell receptor (beta chain). Between the trimmed V and J ends, which lost 0 bases and 3 bases, there was a span of 6 bases. The CDR3 is 14 residues long. Germline values: CDR1 SGDLS, CDR2 YYNGEE. Treatment meaning: roughly 18 received Ad26.COV2.S at low or high dose, single or two shots; 5 received placebo; per-sample allocation not given. Samples analyzed were those drawn on day 63 after the first vaccine or placebo injection. This sample stems from a study of Ad26.COV2.S vaccination and SARS-CoV-2 variants. Generated by immunoSEQ multiplex PCR, the TCRdb table keeps only in-frame clones and is missing some. This table has 300,000 to 400,000 clones, approximately 81% appearing once.

The TCR was taken from a person between 18 and 59 years old who received the Ad26.COV2.S COVID-19 vaccine or a placebo. J is TRBJ2-2 and V is TRBV9; D gene ambiguous. The sample here was peripheral blood, taken in a trial of Ad26.COV2.S vaccine versus placebo. The chain's CDR3 is CASSVERYTGELFF. The CDR3 DNA reads as TGTGCCAGCAGCGTAGAAAGGTACACCGGGGAGCTGTTTTTT.